A single TCR beta chain is shown here with its context. No antigen is known for it. The data were obtained in a study of T cell responses to AZD1222 COVID-19 vaccine. Across the study: Combined were second doses at about 4 or about 12 weeks.

Study-wide findings and caveats: As reported, nearly half of all spike-specific TCRs target variant regions that are unmutated. Spike-specific TCR depth and breadth grew after two AZD1222 doses.

V lost 3 bases to trimming and J lost 7 bases; unmatched junction nucleotides: 8. The CDR3 has 17 residues. Germline values: CDR1 LGHNA, CDR2 YNFKEQ. The method was immunoSEQ multiplex PCR; TCRdb's version includes in-frame clones alone and lacks a portion of them. The sample shows 150,000 to 180,000 clones, roughly 90% of them seen only once. This chain links TRBV4-2 with TRBJ2-4, with TRBD2 matching 14 bases. The receptor was isolated from an adult in good health. Here the sequenced sample was peripheral blood, taken on day 0 of AZD1222 vaccination. DNA of the CDR3: TGTGCCAGCAGCCAGGGGACCGGGACTAGCGGGAGTAACATTCAGTACTTC. Protein sequence: CASSQGTGTSGSNIQYF.